The rows below give T cell receptor beta chains drawn from one sample of a study of Graves' ophthalmopathy and Graves' hyperthyroidism. TCRdb re-called the multiplex PCR reads with MiXCR, one entry per CDR3 protein. The sample carries about 500,000 distinct CDR3 sequences, about 40% recorded once. The material sequenced was peripheral blood or thyroid tissue (not recorded which). The receptor source for this set is an adult man with Graves' hyperthyroidism. Both conserved end residues are part of each CDR3. D genes are given only for firm matches. Clone sizes are given selectively: once, few, many, or a class where the clone is expanded.

clone_size j_call d_call v_call cdr3_nt cdr3_aa
- TRBJ1-6 TRBD1 TRBV5-4 TGTGCCAGCAGCCCGGACAGGGGCAGTAATCCACCCCTCCACTTT CASSPDRGSNPPLHF
few TRBJ2-1 - TRBV29-1 TGCAGCGTTGGTGGGGGGCTAGCGGACTCCTACAATGAGCAGTTCTTC CSVGGGLADSYNEQFF
many TRBJ1-3 TRBD1 TRBV4-2 TGTGCCAGCAGCCAGGTTGGGACAGAAGGGAGGGGAAACACCATATATTTT CASSQVGTEGRGNTIYF
many TRBJ1-2 - TRBV10-3 TGTGCCATCAGTGGTCCTAACATGATGCGGAACTATGGCTACACCTTC CAISGPNMMRNYGYTF
- TRBJ2-3 - TRBV14 TGTGCCAGCAGCCAACTAGCAGCAGATACGCAGTATTTT CASSQLAADTQYF
many TRBJ2-6 TRBD1 TRBV11-2 TGTGCCAGCAGCACCCCGGGACAGAGCTCTGGGGCCAACGTCCTGACTTTC CASSTPGQSSGANVLTF
- TRBJ1-2 - TRBV25-1 TGTGCCAGCAGTGCCCGGACAGCTCAGGGTGAAAATGGCTACACCTTC CASSARTAQGENGYTF
- TRBJ2-7 - TRBV6-5 TGTGCCAGCAGCGAGGGAGGACAGTACTACGAGCAGTACTTC CASSEGGQYYEQYF
- TRBJ2-3 - TRBV20-1 TGCAGCACGCCCGTAGTTCACCGCACAGATACGCAGTATTTT CSTPVVHRTDTQYF
- TRBJ1-2 TRBD1 TRBV7-2 TGTGCCAGCAGCGGGGACAGGGAGGGGATATATGGCTACACCTTC CASSGDREGIYGYTF
- TRBJ2-3 TRBD2 TRBV15 TGTGCCACCAGCAGAGATTTACGGGAGGCGTATACGCAGTATTTT CATSRDLREAYTQYF
many TRBJ1-3 - TRBV11-2 TGTGCCAGCAGCTTAGTACGGGCTGGAAACACCATATATTTT CASSLVRAGNTIYF
- TRBJ2-6 TRBD1 TRBV29-1 TGCAGCGTGACAGGGGGGGTTTCCGGGGCCAACGTCCTGACTTTC CSVTGGVSGANVLTF
many TRBJ2-7 TRBD1 TRBV28 TGTGCCAGCAGTTTAACAGGACAGGACACCTACGAGCAGTACTTC CASSLTGQDTYEQYF
- TRBJ2-5 TRBD2 TRBV2 TGTGCCAGCAGTGATCTAGCGGGGCGCGGAGAGACCCAGTACTTC CASSDLAGRGETQYF
- TRBJ2-2 TRBD2 TRBV6-5 TGTGCCAGCAGTTTCAACACTTTAGCGGGAGTAATCGGCGGGGAGCTGTTTTTT CASSFNTLAGVIGGELFF
few TRBJ1-1 - TRBV4-1 TGCGCCAGCAGCCCGCCGGGGGCAAAAAAAGCTTTCTTT CASSPPGAKKAFF
- TRBJ1-2 - TRBV7-9 TGTGCCAGCAGCTTAGACTCACAGGAGGATTTCTTTGGTCATGACTACACCTTC CASSLDSQEDFFGHDYTF
many TRBJ1-1 - TRBV29-1 TGCAGCGTTAGTCCCATGAACACTGAAGCTTTCTTT CSVSPMNTEAFF
many TRBJ1-1 - TRBV6-5 TGTGCCAGCAGTCCACTTCAACAGGGCACTGAAGCTTTCTTT CASSPLQQGTEAFF
once TRBJ1-4 - TRBV20-1 TGCAGTGCTAGAGATCGGTTATCTCGGACAGCGAATGAAAAACTGTTTTTT CSARDRLSRTANEKLFF
- TRBJ2-7 TRBD2 TRBV5-4 TGTGCCAGCAGCTCCCTAGCGGGAGGGTACAATGAGCAGTACTTC CASSSLAGGYNEQYF
many TRBJ1-2 - TRBV6-2/TRBV6-3 TGTGCCAGCAGTTACTTCCAGGACTATGGCTACACCTTC CASSYFQDYGYTF
many TRBJ1-1 - TRBV7-8 TGTGCCAGCAGCTACCAACAGAACACTGAAGCTTTCTTT CASSYQQNTEAFF
many TRBJ2-7 - TRBV5-6 TGTGCCAGCAGTTACCGGACGGTAAGCTCCTACGAGCAGTACTTC CASSYRTVSSYEQYF
many TRBJ1-1 TRBD1 TRBV6-1 TGTGCCAGCCACAGGGGGAACACTGAAGCTTTCTTT CASHRGNTEAFF
many TRBJ2-2 - TRBV20-1 TGCAGTGCTAGGCCGGCTAGCGTGAACACCGGGGAGCTGTTTTTT CSARPASVNTGELFF
few TRBJ2-6 - TRBV9 TGTGCCAGCAGCGTAAGTGCGGACACGGGGGCCAACGTCCTGACTTTC CASSVSADTGANVLTF
- TRBJ2-7 - TRBV24-1 TGTGCCACCAGTGATAGGCGGGGAGCACGATACAAGCAGTACTTC CATSDRRGARYKQYF